This T cell receptor (beta chain) was identified during a study of monozygotic twins with inflammatory bowel disease. Germline V gene data show CDR1 as SGHTS and CDR2 as YDEGEE. This CDR3 has 14 residues. Reanalyzing the 5' RACE reads, TCRdb keeps one entry per CDR3 protein, without DNA. This sample's clone table lists some 210,000 distinct CDR3 sequences. The TCR was taken from a human donor with ulcerative colitis or Crohn's disease, or a healthy co-twin of an affected twin (not recorded which). The chain combines TRBV5-8 with TRBJ1-1. What was sequenced was blood. Here the CDR3 reads CASSLGVARLEAFF.